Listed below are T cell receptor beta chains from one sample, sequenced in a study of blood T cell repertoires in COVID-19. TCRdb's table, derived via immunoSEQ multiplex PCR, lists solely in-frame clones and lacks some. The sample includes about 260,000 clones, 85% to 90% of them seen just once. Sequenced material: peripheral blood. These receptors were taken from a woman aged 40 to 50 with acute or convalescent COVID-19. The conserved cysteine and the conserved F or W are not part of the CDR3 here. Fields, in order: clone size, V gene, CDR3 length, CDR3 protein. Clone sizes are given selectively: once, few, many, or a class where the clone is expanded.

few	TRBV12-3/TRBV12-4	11	ASRPGHNYGYT
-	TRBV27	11	ASSFLQGRGYT
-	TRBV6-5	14	ASSYSGDRGNQPQH
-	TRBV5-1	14	ASSLGQGVTGNTIY
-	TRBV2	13	ASSRGLRRNQPQH
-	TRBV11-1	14	ASSLAPAGGPYEQF
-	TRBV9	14	ASSWGTGGAGTEAF
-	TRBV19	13	ASSPGQGTYYGYT
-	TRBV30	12	AWSGTGDRTEAF
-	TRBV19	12	ASSAAGGQETQY
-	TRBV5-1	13	ASSTNTRRNYGYT
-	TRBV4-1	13	ASSLQEGGGTEAF
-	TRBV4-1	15	ASSQQGLAGVYNEQF